A selection of T cell receptor beta chains follows, all from one sample in a study of blood T cells in healthy people across ages. MiXCR, run by TCRdb on the 5' RACE reads, gives a single entry per CDR3 protein. The table lists around 650,000 distinct CDR3 sequences, over 40% of them singletons. Sequenced material: blood. Receptors originate from a man older than 75 in good health. Each CDR3 is given with its conserved first and last residue. D genes are given only for firm matches. The size field is filled for only some rows; it gives once, few, many or a size class.

CDR3 protein	CDR3 DNA	clone size	V gene	J gene	D gene
CASSENPGSNLHF	TGTGCCAGCAGTGAAAACCCCGGGTCCAACCTCCACTTT	many	TRBV25-1	TRBJ1-6	-
CATSRQGPNYGYTF	TGTGCCACCAGCAGACAGGGGCCTAACTATGGCTACACCTTC	-	TRBV15	TRBJ1-2	-
CASSEGGDRGTQYF	TGTGCCAGCAGCGAAGGAGGGGATCGGGGGACCCAGTACTTC	-	TRBV6-5	TRBJ2-5	-
CASTVDRGDYGYTF	TGTGCCAGCACCGTGGACAGGGGGGACTATGGCTACACCTTC	-	TRBV6-1	TRBJ1-2	TRBD1
CASRRTETQYF	TGTGCCAGCAGACGGACAGAGACCCAGTACTTC	many	TRBV12-3/TRBV12-4	TRBJ2-5	-
CASSFFGSSGANVLTF	TGCGCCAGCAGCTTTTTTGGAAGCTCTGGGGCCAACGTCCTGACTTTC	-	TRBV5-1	TRBJ2-6	-
CSARSGLYNEQFF	TGCAGTGCTAGGAGCGGGCTATACAATGAGCAGTTCTTC	-	TRBV20-1	TRBJ2-1	-
CASRLSGGAYNEQFF	TGCGCCAGCAGGCTTAGCGGGGGGGCCTACAATGAGCAGTTCTTC	-	TRBV5-1	TRBJ2-1	TRBD2
CASSVVGIYGYTF	TGTGCCAGCAGCGTAGTCGGCATCTATGGCTACACCTTC	-	TRBV9	TRBJ1-2	-
CASSLDRLQGQETQYF	TGTGCCAGCAGCTTAGATAGGTTACAGGGACAAGAGACCCAGTACTTC	-	TRBV11-2	TRBJ2-5	-
CASSSWGGTQETQYF	TGTGCCAGCAGCTCCTGGGGGGGCACCCAAGAGACCCAGTACTTC	-	TRBV7-3	TRBJ2-5	-
CASSYREDTNEQYF	TGTGCCAGCAGTTACAGGGAGGACACCAACGAGCAGTACTTC	few	TRBV6-6	TRBJ2-7	-
CASSLGAEGYGYTF	TGCGCCAGCAGCTTGGGAGCCGAGGGCTATGGCTACACCTTC	-	TRBV5-1	TRBJ1-2	-
CASSLERPGAGEAKNIQYF	TGTGCCAGCAGCTTAGAGAGGCCTGGGGCAGGGGAGGCCAAAAACATTCAGTACTTC	-	TRBV7-6	TRBJ2-4	-
CASSQEEGTGGRFDYGYTF	TGCGCCAGCAGCCAAGAAGAGGGGACAGGGGGCAGGTTTGACTATGGCTACACCTTC	-	TRBV4-3	TRBJ1-2	TRBD1
CSVEGTGGSYNEQFF	TGCAGCGTTGAAGGGACAGGGGGTTCCTACAATGAGCAGTTCTTC	many	TRBV29-1	TRBJ2-1	TRBD1
CSARGVLANPTDTQYF	TGCAGTGCTAGGGGAGTCCTGGCCAATCCGACAGATACGCAGTATTTT	few	TRBV20-1	TRBJ2-3	-
CASSLGFGRTATPYEQYF	TGTGCCAGCAGCTTAGGGTTCGGTCGGACAGCAACACCCTACGAGCAGTACTTC	-	TRBV7-9	TRBJ2-7	-
CATSRGGDSTYEQYF	TGTGCCACCAGCAGAGGCGGGGACAGTACCTACGAGCAGTACTTC	-	TRBV15	TRBJ2-7	-
CSARAAGDDGGPYNEQFF	TGCAGTGCTAGAGCTGCCGGGGACGATGGTGGTCCGTACAATGAGCAGTTCTTC	few	TRBV20-1	TRBJ2-1	-
CASSEAPLAGGRTDTQYF	TGTGCCAGCAGTGAGGCCCCACTAGCGGGGGGCCGCACAGATACGCAGTATTTT	-	TRBV6-1	TRBJ2-3	TRBD2
CASSYPGISYKQYF	TGTGCCAGCAGTTACCCGGGGATTTCCTACAAGCAGTACTTC	once	TRBV6-6	TRBJ2-7	-
CASSVARATNTEAFF	TGCGCCAGCAGCGTGGCCAGGGCGACGAACACTGAAGCTTTCTTT	-	TRBV5-1	TRBJ1-1	-
CASRYRVRDTQYF	TGTGCCAGCAGATACAGGGTACGAGATACGCAGTATTTT	many	TRBV7-2	TRBJ2-3	-
CSARVGGSSSGNTIYF	TGCAGTGCTAGAGTCGGGGGGAGCAGCTCTGGAAACACCATATATTTT	few	TRBV20-1	TRBJ1-3	-
CATRTTASYEQYF	TGTGCCACCAGAACTACGGCTTCCTACGAGCAGTACTTC	-	TRBV27	TRBJ2-7	-
CASSQGLQGSEKLFF	TGTGCCAGCAGCCAAGGTCTACAGGGTAGCGAAAAACTGTTTTTT	-	TRBV3-1	TRBJ1-4	-
CASRSSTNNEQFF	TGTGCCAGCAGGTCTAGCACGAATAATGAGCAGTTCTTC	many	TRBV6-5	TRBJ2-1	-
CASSRVSVETQYF	TGTGCCAGCAGCCGGGTCAGCGTTGAGACCCAGTACTTC	-	TRBV7-9	TRBJ2-5	-
CASSLDRDSGNTIYF	TGCGCCAGCAGCCTCGACAGGGACTCTGGAAACACCATATATTTT	-	TRBV5-1	TRBJ1-3	TRBD1
CASSLVPGGETQYF	TGCGCCAGCAGCTTGGTTCCGGGAGGCGAGACCCAGTACTTC	-	TRBV5-1	TRBJ2-5	TRBD2
CASSQPGLRDTQYF	TGTGCCAGCAGTCAACCGGGACTCCGGGATACGCAGTATTTT	few	TRBV6-2/TRBV6-3	TRBJ2-3	-
CASSLGEQETQYF	TGCGCCAGCAGCCTCGGGGAACAAGAGACCCAGTACTTC	few	TRBV4-3	TRBJ2-5	-
CASSPGTEAGYTF	TGTGCCAGCAGCCCCGGGACAGAGGCTGGCTACACCTTC	few	TRBV7-3	TRBJ1-2	TRBD1
CASSRAGGTYNEQFF	TGTGCCAGCAGTAGAGCGGGAGGAACCTACAATGAGCAGTTCTTC	-	TRBV28	TRBJ2-1	TRBD2
CASSLLTARNQPQHF	TGTGCCAGCAGCTTATTGACAGCCAGGAATCAGCCCCAGCATTTT	-	TRBV7-2	TRBJ1-5	-
CASSQGVGTGSYGYTF	TGCGCCAGCAGCCAAGGGGTTGGGACAGGGTCCTATGGCTACACCTTC	few	TRBV4-1	TRBJ1-2	TRBD1
CASSPWDRGYTF	TGTGCCAGCAGCCCATGGGACAGGGGCTACACCTTC	-	TRBV12-3/TRBV12-4	TRBJ1-2	TRBD1
CASSLLDGSYKQYF	TGCGCCAGCAGCCTGCTGGACGGCTCCTACAAGCAGTACTTC	-	TRBV4-1	TRBJ2-5	-
CAWSVSGGTGQPQHF	TGTGCCTGGAGTGTCTCTGGGGGAACGGGTCAGCCCCAGCATTTT	-	TRBV30	TRBJ1-5	-
CASSFYQGVNEQYF	TGTGCCAGCAGTTTTTACCAGGGTGTCAACGAGCAGTACTTC	once	TRBV12-3/TRBV12-4	TRBJ2-7	-
CASSYSRAAAYEQYF	TGTGCCAGCAGTTACTCCCGGGCGGCAGCCTACGAGCAGTACTTC	-	TRBV6-5	TRBJ2-7	-
CASNPTGYNSPLHF	TGTGCCAGCAACCCGACAGGTTATAATTCACCCCTTCACTTT	-	TRBV6-6	TRBJ1-6	-
CASSRKPGQGIDEQYF	TGTGCCAGCTCCCGGAAACCGGGACAGGGAATAGACGAGCAGTACTTC	-	TRBV18	TRBJ2-7	TRBD1
CASARVNGTGAHYSNQPQHF	TGTGCTAGTGCAAGAGTTAACGGGACAGGGGCCCATTATAGCAATCAGCCCCAGCATTTT	few	TRBV12-5	TRBJ1-5	TRBD1
CASSPLLGGHGYTF	TGTGCCAGCAGCCCACTCCTGGGAGGACATGGCTACACCTTC	few	TRBV3-1	TRBJ1-2	-
CASSQEVRTAYNEQYF	TGCGCCAGCAGCCAAGAAGTGAGGACAGCCTACAATGAGCAGTACTTC	once	TRBV4-3	TRBJ2-7	-
CAISEGLTNEQYF	TGTGCCATCAGTGAGGGTCTTACCAATGAGCAGTACTTC	-	TRBV10-3	TRBJ2-7	-
CATRAGTGAGTDTQYF	TGTGCCACCAGGGCAGGGACAGGGGCCGGGACAGATACGCAGTATTTT	-	TRBV6-4	TRBJ2-3	TRBD1
CASAGPSTQYF	TGTGCCAGTGCAGGGCCGTCTACGCAGTATTTT	-	TRBV6-2/TRBV6-3	TRBJ2-3	-
CSVLYGSYEQYF	TGCAGCGTTCTCTACGGGAGTTACGAGCAGTACTTC	many	TRBV29-1	TRBJ2-7	-
CASSLDLLVGETQYF	TGTGCCAGCAGCTTAGATTTATTGGTCGGAGAGACCCAGTACTTC	many	TRBV7-2	TRBJ2-5	-
CASSPPSGLRETQYF	TGTGCCAGCAGCCCTCCTTCGGGATTGAGGGAGACCCAGTACTTC	few	TRBV7-2	TRBJ2-5	-
CASSSEGTNEKLFF	TGTGCCAGCAGTTCAGAGGGCACTAATGAAAAACTGTTTTTT	many	TRBV28	TRBJ1-4	-